The 16 T cell receptor beta chains in this list originate from one sample, sequenced in a study of blood T cell repertoires in COVID-19. Profiling relied on immunoSEQ multiplex PCR, and the TCRdb table lists in-frame clones only, not all of them. Of about 360,000 clones listed, about 87% were seen once; the top ten hold less than 3.5%. Sequencing input: peripheral blood. Receptors were obtained from a human donor in a cohort sampled during active COVID-19.

V and J are TRBV9 and TRBJ2-1; TRBD2 agrees at 8 bases. The CDR3 is 14 residues long. The junction had 1 base not matched to a gene; V was cut back by 1 base and J by 4 bases. Germline CDR1 SGDLS, CDR2 YYNGEE. CDR3: CASSVTGGYNEQFF. CDR3 nucleotide sequence: TGTGCCAGCAGCGTAACGGGGGGGTACAATGAGCAGTTCTTC.

With regard to this clone: Other DNA sequences in the same sample also yield this CDR3. The chain has TRBV7-2 and TRBJ1-2, with D unclear. Deletions cut 1 base from V and 8 bases from J, with 11 bases between. Germline values: CDR1 SGHTA, CDR2 FQGNSA. The CDR3 totals 13 residues. The CDR3 DNA reads as TGTGCCAGCAGCTTAGGCCGGGAGGAGGGCTACACCTTC. Its translation: CASSLGREEGYTF.

The chain is built from TRBV2 and TRBJ1-2; 7 bases align to TRBD1. Germline lookup yields CDR1 SNHLY and CDR2 FYNNEI. The CDR3 length is 13 residues. J gave up 5 bases and V 8 bases, and 8 bases lay outside the gene matches. CDR3 DNA sequence: TGTGCCAGCGGCCGGGACAGAGAATATGGCTACACCTTC. Amino acids: CASGRDREYGYTF.

A remark on this clone: Compared with germline, one end of the junction differs, possibly owing to a read error. This chain connects TRBV3-1 (or the pseudogene TRBV3-2) to TRBJ2-7, with 8 bases lining up with TRBD2. The CDR3 is 13 residues long. The germline CDR1 and CDR2 sequences are LGHDT and YNNKEL (reference sequence). CDR3 in amino acids: CASSRGGSGATDF. CDR3 in DNA: TGTGCCAGCAGCCGTGGTGGTAGCGGGGCAACGGACTTC.

The J gene is TRBJ2-7, the V gene TRBV3-1 (or the pseudogene TRBV3-2); 7 nucleotides align to TRBD2. Trimming removed 4 bases from V and 6 bases from J; junction bases left unmatched: 15. Germline V gene lookup returns CDR1 LGHDT and CDR2 YNNKEL (reference sequence). The CDR3 length is 16 residues. In DNA, the CDR3 is TGTGCCAGCAGCCCGCTCTGGGGGGGAAGCCGTAGCGAGCAGTACTTC. As protein: CASSPLWGGSRSEQYF.

This sequence joins TRBV5-6 and TRBJ2-7; maybe TRBD2 (6 bases). The CDR3 length is 14 residues. The V gene lost 1 base and the J gene lost 2 bases, with 10 bases spanning the gap. Germline V lookup: CDR1 SGHDT, CDR2 YYEEEE. CDR3 coding DNA: TGTGCCAGCAGCTTGCGGGACTTGGCCTACGAGCAGTACTTC. Its protein product is CASSLRDLAYEQYF.

This chain links TRBV28 with TRBJ2-7, with a tentative D call TRBD2 (7 bases). This CDR3 is built from 17 residues. V was shortened by 2 bases and J by 1 base, with 18 bases between the two germline ends. Germline-derived CDR1 and CDR2 are MDHEN and SYDVKM. In nucleotides, the CDR3 is TGTGCCAGCAGTTTAAGTCGGGGGGCGAGGGTGTCCTACGAGCAGTACTTC. This gives the protein CASSLSRGARVSYEQYF.

This chain links TRBV30 with TRBJ2-3; TRBD1 matches 9 bases. Germline V gene sequence: CDR1 GTSNPN, CDR2 SVGIG (reference sequence). The CDR3 extends over 13 amino acids. V was pared by 5 bases and J by 3 bases, with 3 bases of the junction left unmatched. CDR3 bases: TGTGCCTGGCACAGGGGGCGAACAGATACGCAGTATTTT. This sequence encodes CAWHRGRTDTQYF. Full variable domain (remainder filled in from reference TRBV30 and TRBJ2-3): SQTIHQWPATLVQPVGSPLSLECTVEGTSNPNLYWYRQAAGRGLQLLFYSVGIGQISSEVPQNLSASRPQDRQFILSSKKLLLSDSGFYLCAWHRGRTDTQYFGPGTRLTVL.

The chain has TRBV6-5 and TRBJ1-5; D unresolved. Trimming removed 6 bases from V and 0 bases from J, with 6 bases in between. The length of the CDR3 is 13 residues. CDR1 and CDR2 from the germline V gene are MNHEY and SVGAGI. CDR3 protein: CASRGLSNQPQHF. The DNA of the CDR3 is TGTGCCAGCAGAGGACTTAGCAATCAGCCCCAGCATTTT.

The rearrangement links TRBV5-1 to TRBJ1-2; D is uncertain. Germline assignment: CDR1 SGHRS and CDR2 YFSETQ. The germline V and J ends were trimmed by 3 bases and 2 bases, with 14 bases remaining between them. The CDR3 is made up of 15 amino acids. The CDR3 coding sequence is TGCGCCAGCAGCTCTTCGACACTTACGAACTATGGCTACACCTTC. Translation gives CASSSSTLTNYGYTF.

The V gene is TRBV6-5, the J gene TRBJ1-1, with D uncertain. Germline V gives CDR1 MNHEY, CDR2 SVGAGI. Trimming left V 7 bases short and J 7 bases short, with 22 bases between. The CDR3 sequence is 15 residues long. CDR3 in amino acids: CASTRDGGRMNEAFF. The CDR3, as DNA: TGTGCCAGCACCAGAGACGGTGGGCGCATGAATGAAGCTTTCTTT.

V usage is TRBV18 and J usage is TRBJ1-4, with TRBD1 as a possible D gene (6 bases). Germline-derived CDR1 and CDR2 are KGHSH and LQKENI. V shed 2 bases and J shed 0 bases, with 13 bases lying between them. The CDR3 spans 17 residues. The CDR3: CASSPVGTRATNEKLFF. For the CDR3, the DNA is TGTGCCAGCTCACCAGTAGGGACACGAGCAACTAATGAAAAACTGTTTTTT.

The rearrangement links TRBV7-9 to TRBJ1-1; D may be TRBD1 (5 bases). CDR3 length equals 13 residues. Trimming shortened V by 6 bases and J by 5 bases, and 13 bases separated the two germline ends. Germline assignment: CDR1 SEHNR and CDR2 FQNEAQ (reference sequence). The CDR3 coding sequence is TGTGCCAGCAGGGGGGGATCTAGGACTGAAGCTTTCTTT. Translation gives CASRGGSRTEAFF.

This clone came up a few times. Different DNA sequences within this sample yield the same CDR3. The gene calls are TRBV30 and TRBJ1-6, with D possibly TRBD1 on 5 matching bases. The CDR3 spans 14 residues. The V end was cut by 6 bases, the J end by 8 bases, with 17 bases between. Germline CDR1 and CDR2: GTSNPN and SVGIG (reference sequence). CDR3 protein: CACTISRGDSPLHF. The CDR3 DNA reads TGTGCCTGCACAATCTCGCGGGGGGATTCACCCCTCCACTTT.

The rearrangement links TRBV24-1 to TRBJ1-5; no reliable D call. V lost 7 bases to trimming and J lost 0 bases, with 15 bases between them. There are 16 residues in the CDR3. Germline loops: CDR1 KGHDR, CDR2 SFDVKD. The CDR3 DNA is TGTGCCACCAGGGGCCTGACTGGAGGTAGCAATCAGCCCCAGCATTTT. Encoded protein: CATRGLTGGSNQPQHF.

V gene TRBV24-1 combines with J gene TRBJ1-6; D is unclear. Germline CDR1 is KGHDR and CDR2 is SFDVKD. There are 12 residues in the CDR3. Between the trimmed V and J ends, which lost 7 bases and 6 bases, there was a span of 6 bases. The CDR3 DNA reads TGTGCCACCAGAAGTAGTAATTCACCCCTCCACTTT. It translates to CATRSSNSPLHF.